This T cell receptor beta chain was captured in a study of T cells in Graves' hyperthyroidism and ophthalmopathy. This CDR3 spans 12 amino acids. Germline lookup yields CDR1 GTSNPN and CDR2 SVGIG (reference sequence). The V end was cut by 1 base, the J end by 4 bases, with 8 bases between. Comments on this clonotype: Antigen: not known.

Study conclusions and caveats: In the analysis, a 13 V-J model separated ophthalmopathy from stable hyperthyroidism.

Using RNA transcripts as the source, TCR beta CDR3 regions were amplified. A set of HTBI primers served as the primers for a first-round RT-PCR of the TCR CDR3. TCRdb analysed the multiplex PCR reads with MiXCR anew, one entry per CDR3 protein. The table has about 690,000 distinct CDR3 sequences, around 15% seen once. V usage is TRBV30 and J usage is TRBJ2-7, with D perhaps TRBD1 (5 bases). The receptor was derived from a middle-aged man with Graves' hyperthyroidism. The sequenced material came from blood. CDR3 nucleotides: TGTGCCTGGAGTGAGCAGGGATACGAGCAGTACTTC. This sequence encodes CAWSEQGYEQYF. Full variable domain (outside the CDR3, taken from reference TRBV30 and TRBJ2-7): SQTIHQWPATLVQPVGSPLSLECTVEGTSNPNLYWYRQAAGRGLQLLFYSVGIGQISSEVPQNLSASRPQDRQFILSSKKLLLSDSGFYLCAWSEQGYEQYFGPGTRLTVT.